This T cell receptor (beta chain) was found in a study of blood T cell repertoires in COVID-19. In the study overall: The samples span acute and convalescent COVID-19 from the United States, Italy and Spain. Sources were T cells, B-cell-depleted T cells, or PBMCs; the material itself was cDNA or gDNA.

Generated by immunoSEQ multiplex PCR, the TCRdb table keeps only in-frame clones and is missing some. This sample has under 250,000 clones, with 70% to 90% found just once. This clone came up a few times. Sequenced: peripheral blood. This TCR was recovered from a man aged 18-30 years with active or convalescent COVID-19.

In nucleotides, the CDR3 is TGTGCCAGCAGCTTAGGTACAGGGCGAGGCTACACCTTC. Translating gives CASSLGTGRGYTF. The chain links TRBV7-8 to TRBJ1-2; tentatively, D is TRBD1 (6 bases). Per the germline V gene, CDR1 is SGHVS and CDR2 is FQNEAQ. Trimming stripped 1 base from V and 8 bases from J, with 11 bases between. The CDR3 sequence is 13 residues long.